The rows below give T cell receptor beta chains drawn from one sample of a study of shared clonotypes between healthy human individuals. Sequencing was performed with immunoSEQ multiplex PCR; in TCRdb, only in-frame clones are kept and a portion is missing. Among about 1 million clones listed, about 75% were seen once. The sequenced sample consisted of memory CD4+ T cells sorted from blood. Receptors originate from a young man in good health. Both conserved end residues are part of each CDR3. The D gene is left open where the match is weak. Some rows have no size entry. The others give once, few or many, or a class for an expanded clone.

v_gene: TRBV7-6; j_gene: TRBJ2-2; d_gene: NA; abundance: NA; CDR3aa: CASSLVGGGQTSAGELFF; CDR3nt: TGTGCCAGCAGCTTAGTGGGCGGGGGACAGACTTCGGCCGGGGAGCTGTTTTTT
v_gene: TRBV5-4; j_gene: TRBJ2-5; d_gene: NA; abundance: NA; CDR3aa: CASSLISETQYF; CDR3nt: TGTGCCAGCAGCCTAATTTCGGAGACCCAGTACTTC
v_gene: TRBV19; j_gene: TRBJ1-4; d_gene: NA; abundance: NA; CDR3aa: CASRARGSVEKLFF; CDR3nt: TGTGCCAGTAGGGCCCGCGGGAGCGTAGAAAAACTGTTTTTT
v_gene: TRBV27; j_gene: TRBJ1-2; d_gene: TRBD1; abundance: NA; CDR3aa: CASSKDRGSGYTF; CDR3nt: TGTGCCAGCAGCAAGGACAGGGGAAGTGGCTACACCTTC
v_gene: TRBV18; j_gene: TRBJ2-5; d_gene: TRBD2; abundance: NA; CDR3aa: CASSPRLAGLQETQYF; CDR3nt: TGTGCCAGCTCACCCCGACTAGCGGGGCTTCAAGAGACCCAGTACTTC
v_gene: TRBV19; j_gene: TRBJ1-4; d_gene: TRBD1; abundance: NA; CDR3aa: CASSIGSGTGEEKLFF; CDR3nt: TGTGCCAGTAGTATTGGCTCCGGGACAGGGGAGGAAAAACTGTTTTTT
v_gene: TRBV5-1; j_gene: TRBJ1-5; d_gene: NA; abundance: NA; CDR3aa: CASSVDGGSNQPQHF; CDR3nt: TGCGCCAGCAGCGTTGACGGTGGGAGCAATCAGCCCCAGCATTTT
v_gene: TRBV11-2; j_gene: TRBJ1-1; d_gene: NA; abundance: few; CDR3aa: CASSGGRGNTEAFF; CDR3nt: TGTGCCAGCAGCGGGGGTCGGGGGAACACTGAAGCTTTCTTT
v_gene: TRBV6-5; j_gene: TRBJ2-1; d_gene: NA; abundance: many; CDR3aa: CASSDSRGIFF; CDR3nt: TGTGCCAGCAGCGATAGCCGGGGGATTTTCTTC
v_gene: TRBV11-3; j_gene: TRBJ1-1; d_gene: TRBD1; abundance: NA; CDR3aa: CASSRRGGTEAFF; CDR3nt: TGTGCCAGCAGCCGCAGGGGGGGGACTGAAGCTTTCTTT
v_gene: TRBV5-1; j_gene: TRBJ2-7; d_gene: NA; abundance: NA; CDR3aa: CASSLGYRDEQYF; CDR3nt: TGCGCCAGCAGCTTGGGCTACAGGGACGAGCAGTACTTC
v_gene: TRBV18; j_gene: TRBJ1-1; d_gene: NA; abundance: many; CDR3aa: CASSPPNRGQMNTEAFF; CDR3nt: TGTGCCAGCTCACCCCCAAATCGGGGGCAGATGAACACTGAAGCTTTCTTT
v_gene: TRBV14; j_gene: TRBJ2-7; d_gene: NA; abundance: few; CDR3aa: CASSQYHTGAASGPYEQYF; CDR3nt: TGTGCCAGCAGCCAATACCATACAGGGGCGGCTAGCGGGCCCTACGAGCAGTACTTC
v_gene: TRBV30; j_gene: TRBJ1-4; d_gene: TRBD1; abundance: NA; CDR3aa: CAAQGAGEKLFF; CDR3nt: TGTGCCGCACAGGGGGCGGGGGAAAAACTGTTTTTT
v_gene: TRBV2; j_gene: TRBJ1-5; d_gene: NA; abundance: NA; CDR3aa: CASSEDISNQPQHF; CDR3nt: TGTGCCAGCAGTGAAGACATTAGCAATCAGCCCCAGCATTTT
v_gene: TRBV19; j_gene: TRBJ1-2; d_gene: TRBD1; abundance: once; CDR3aa: CASRAGGTYGYTF; CDR3nt: TGTGCCAGCCGGGCAGGGGGGACCTATGGCTACACCTTC
v_gene: TRBV29-1; j_gene: TRBJ2-7; d_gene: NA; abundance: NA; CDR3aa: CSVTRWQADEQYF; CDR3nt: TGCAGCGTTACGCGCTGGCAGGCAGACGAGCAGTACTTC
v_gene: TRBV6-5; j_gene: TRBJ2-7; d_gene: TRBD2; abundance: NA; CDR3aa: CASSPYGLAGYEQYF; CDR3nt: TGTGCCAGCAGTCCCTATGGACTAGCGGGCTACGAGCAGTACTTC
v_gene: TRBV29-1; j_gene: TRBJ2-3; d_gene: TRBD1; abundance: NA; CDR3aa: CSVEDGQGLTDTQYF; CDR3nt: TGCAGCGTTGAAGACGGACAGGGGCTTACAGATACGCAGTATTTT
v_gene: TRBV2; j_gene: TRBJ2-5; d_gene: TRBD2; abundance: NA; CDR3aa: CASSGTSGWETQYF; CDR3nt: TGTGCCAGCAGCGGGACTAGCGGGTGGGAGACCCAGTACTTC
v_gene: TRBV6-6; j_gene: TRBJ2-1; d_gene: NA; abundance: NA; CDR3aa: CASSFGGDYNEQFF; CDR3nt: TGTGCCAGCAGTTTCGGGGGAGATTACAATGAGCAGTTCTTC
v_gene: TRBV5-6; j_gene: TRBJ1-6; d_gene: NA; abundance: NA; CDR3aa: CASSLVVGGSPLHF; CDR3nt: TGTGCCAGCAGCTTGGTAGTAGGGGGGTCACCCCTTCACTTT
v_gene: TRBV5-1; j_gene: TRBJ1-6; d_gene: TRBD1; abundance: few; CDR3aa: CASSSQGANSPLHF; CDR3nt: TGCGCCAGCAGTTCACAGGGGGCTAATTCACCCCTCCACTTT
v_gene: TRBV7-9; j_gene: TRBJ1-6; d_gene: NA; abundance: few; CDR3aa: CASSTRPGTSSSPLHF; CDR3nt: TGTGCCAGCAGCACCCGGCCAGGGACGTCAAGTTCACCCCTCCACTTT
v_gene: TRBV18; j_gene: TRBJ1-1; d_gene: NA; abundance: NA; CDR3aa: CASSPTANTEAFF; CDR3nt: TGTGCCAGCTCACCTACAGCGAACACTGAAGCTTTCTTT
v_gene: TRBV29-1; j_gene: TRBJ1-2; d_gene: NA; abundance: many; CDR3aa: CSACFMGGDYGYTF; CDR3nt: TGCAGCGCCTGCTTTATGGGAGGGGACTATGGCTACACCTTC
v_gene: TRBV19; j_gene: TRBJ2-7; d_gene: TRBD1; abundance: NA; CDR3aa: CASSTRRDRGYEQYF; CDR3nt: TGTGCCAGTAGTACTAGGCGCGACAGGGGCTACGAGCAGTACTTC